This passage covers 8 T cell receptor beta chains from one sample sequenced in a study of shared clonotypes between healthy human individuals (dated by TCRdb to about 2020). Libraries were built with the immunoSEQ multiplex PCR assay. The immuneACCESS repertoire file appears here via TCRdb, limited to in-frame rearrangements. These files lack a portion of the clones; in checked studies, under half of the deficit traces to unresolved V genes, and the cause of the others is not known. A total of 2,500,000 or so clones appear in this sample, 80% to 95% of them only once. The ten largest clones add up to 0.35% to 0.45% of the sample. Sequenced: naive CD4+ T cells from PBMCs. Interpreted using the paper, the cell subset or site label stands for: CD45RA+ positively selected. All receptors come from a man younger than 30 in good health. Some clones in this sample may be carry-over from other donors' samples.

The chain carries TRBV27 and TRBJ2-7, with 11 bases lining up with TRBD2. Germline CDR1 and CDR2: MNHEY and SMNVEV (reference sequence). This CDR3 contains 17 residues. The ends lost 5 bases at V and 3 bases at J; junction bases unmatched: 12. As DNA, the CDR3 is TGTGCCAGCAGTGGAAGGGGACTAGCGGACGCAATCTACGAGCAGTACTTC. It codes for CASSGRGLADAIYEQYF.

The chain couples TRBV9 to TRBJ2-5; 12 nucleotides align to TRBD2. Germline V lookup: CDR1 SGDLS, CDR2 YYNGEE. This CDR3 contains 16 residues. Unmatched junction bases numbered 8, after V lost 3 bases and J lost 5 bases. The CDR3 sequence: CASSAETSGSHETQYF. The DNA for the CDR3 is TGTGCCAGCAGCGCGGAGACTAGCGGGAGTCACGAGACCCAGTACTTC.

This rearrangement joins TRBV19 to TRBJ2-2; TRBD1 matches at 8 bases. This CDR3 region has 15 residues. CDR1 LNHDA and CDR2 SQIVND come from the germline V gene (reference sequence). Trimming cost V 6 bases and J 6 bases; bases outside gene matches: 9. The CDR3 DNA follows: TGTGCCAGTAGCCCCGACAGGGGTCAGGCCGGGGAGCTGTTTTTT. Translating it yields CASSPDRGQAGELFF.

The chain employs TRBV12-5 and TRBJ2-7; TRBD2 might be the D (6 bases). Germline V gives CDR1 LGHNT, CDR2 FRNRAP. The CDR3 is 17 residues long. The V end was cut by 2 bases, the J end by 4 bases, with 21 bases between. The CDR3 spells CASGLKGLPGVGYEQYF. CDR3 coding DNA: TGTGCTAGTGGTTTGAAGGGATTACCGGGAGTCGGGTACGAGCAGTACTTC.

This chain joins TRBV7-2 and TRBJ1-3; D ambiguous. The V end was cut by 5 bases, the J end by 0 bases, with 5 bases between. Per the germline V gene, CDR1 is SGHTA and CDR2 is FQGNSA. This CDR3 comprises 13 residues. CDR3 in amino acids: CASSRTSGNTIYF. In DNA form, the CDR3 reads TGTGCCAGCAGCCGAACCTCTGGAAACACCATATATTTT.

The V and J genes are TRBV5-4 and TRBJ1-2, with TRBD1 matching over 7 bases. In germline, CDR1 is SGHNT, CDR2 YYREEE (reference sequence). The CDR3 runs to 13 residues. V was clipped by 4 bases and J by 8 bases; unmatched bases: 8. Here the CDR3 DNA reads TGTGCCAGCAGCCCCACGAGACAGGGAGGCTACACCTTC. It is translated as CASSPTRQGGYTF.

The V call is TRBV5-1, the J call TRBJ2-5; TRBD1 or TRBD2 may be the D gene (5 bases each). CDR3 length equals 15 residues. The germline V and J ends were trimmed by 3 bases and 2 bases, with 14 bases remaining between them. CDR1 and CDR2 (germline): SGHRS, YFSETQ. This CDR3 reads CASSSLGTEQETQYF. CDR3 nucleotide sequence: TGCGCCAGCAGCTCTCTTGGGACGGAGCAAGAGACCCAGTACTTC.

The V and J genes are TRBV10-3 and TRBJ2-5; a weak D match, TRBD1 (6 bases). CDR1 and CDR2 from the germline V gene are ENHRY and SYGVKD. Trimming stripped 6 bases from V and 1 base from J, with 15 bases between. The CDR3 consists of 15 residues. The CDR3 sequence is CAISLSTGFQETQYF. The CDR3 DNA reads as TGTGCCATCAGCCTTTCAACAGGGTTCCAAGAGACCCAGTACTTC.